Listed below are T cell receptor beta chains from one sample, sequenced in a study of blood T cell repertoires in COVID-19. TCRdb keeps only in-frame clones here, not all; method: immunoSEQ multiplex PCR. The sample has about 190,000 clones; roughly 89% are singletons. The sequencing input was peripheral blood. Receptors were obtained from a woman in her 70s with COVID-19, enrolled during active disease. Each CDR3 is given without its conserved first and last residue. The order of the fields is V gene, J gene, CDR3 protein.

v_call: TRBV5-1
j_call: TRBJ1-1
cdr3_aa: ASSSTTGNTEAF

v_call: TRBV2
j_call: TRBJ1-5
cdr3_aa: ASAADNQPQH

v_call: TRBV28
j_call: TRBJ2-2
cdr3_aa: ASSLTGYRTGELF

v_call: TRBV7-6
j_call: TRBJ2-7
cdr3_aa: ASSVRGATYEQY

v_call: TRBV6-6
j_call: TRBJ1-1
cdr3_aa: ASLRRGNTEAF

v_call: TRBV7-2
j_call: TRBJ1-3
cdr3_aa: ASGITRGASGNTIY

v_call: TRBV3-1/TRBV3-2
j_call: TRBJ2-7
cdr3_aa: ASSRGQGHDEQY

v_call: TRBV3-1/TRBV3-2
j_call: TRBJ2-4
cdr3_aa: ASSHLAGGTS

v_call: TRBV5-5
j_call: TRBJ2-2
cdr3_aa: ASRLEPGELF

v_call: TRBV18
j_call: TRBJ1-2
cdr3_aa: ASSPTGLNGDNGYT

v_call: TRBV28
j_call: TRBJ2-2
cdr3_aa: ASSSPGQGDSGELF

v_call: TRBV19
j_call: TRBJ1-1
cdr3_aa: ASSIAGTGALNTEAF

v_call: TRBV2
j_call: TRBJ2-7
cdr3_aa: ASSPRLAGTYEQY

v_call: TRBV3-1/TRBV3-2
j_call: TRBJ2-1
cdr3_aa: ASSDSGSSYNEQF

v_call: TRBV23-1
j_call: TRBJ1-5
cdr3_aa: ASSRGQPQH